One sample yielded the 15 T cell receptor beta chains listed below, sequenced in a study of T cells in localized non-small cell lung cancer. Profiled with immunoSEQ multiplex PCR; TCRdb holds only in-frame clones, not every one. The sample gives more than 2,000 clones, more than 25% of which show up once; under 7% is in the top ten. This specimen was lung tumor tissue, taken before any cancer treatment. The receptors shown here come from a woman aged 35 to 69 with stage I lung adenocarcinoma.

The chain uses TRBV5-1 and TRBJ1-1; D perhaps matches TRBD1 (6 bases). The CDR3 loop spans 15 amino acids. V lost 0 bases and J lost 0, with 9 bases in between. Germline assignment: CDR1 SGHRS and CDR2 YFSETQ. The CDR3 coding sequence is TGCGCCAGCAGCTTGGGGGGGCTATTGAACACTGAAGCTTTCTTT. The encoded protein is CASSLGGLLNTEAFF.

The chain couples TRBV14 to TRBJ2-5; D might be TRBD1 (6 bases). V lost 4 bases and J lost 4, with 10 bases in between. The germline V gene encodes CDR1 SGHDN and CDR2 FVKESK. The CDR3 has 13 amino acids. The CDR3 sequence is CASSLQGGETQYF. CDR3 DNA sequence: TGTGCCAGCAGCCTACAGGGTGGAGAGACCCAGTACTTC.

V is TRBV19 and J is TRBJ1-2; D is possibly TRBD1 (6 bases). Germline V gene data show CDR1 as LNHDA and CDR2 as SQIVND (reference sequence). The CDR3 has 15 amino acids. Trimming removed 2 bases from V and 7 bases from J, with 17 bases in between. The CDR3 coding sequence is TGTGCCAGTAGTATACCCACTAGACAGGAGGTTGGCTACACCTTC. Residues: CASSIPTRQEVGYTF.

The rearrangement links TRBV6-8 to TRBJ1-2, with 8 bases fitting TRBD1. The CDR3 has 15 residues. V lost 5 bases, J lost 8 bases, and 13 bases stayed unmatched. Germline V gene sequence: CDR1 MNHGY, CDR2 SAAAGT. In nucleotides, the CDR3 is TGTGCCAGCAGTGAGTTTGTTGGACAGGGAGAAGGCTACACCTTC. The encoded protein is CASSEFVGQGEGYTF.

This clone was counted only a few times. CDR3 bases: TGTGCCAGCTCACCTTCTTCAGGGCTTAGGGGCTATGGCTACACCTTC. Protein product: CASSPSSGLRGYGYTF. The chain couples TRBV18 to TRBJ1-2; the D gene is possibly TRBD1 (5 bases). In germline, CDR1 is KGHSH, CDR2 LQKENI. The CDR3 runs 16 residues. Trimming pared 3 bases from V and 4 bases from J, leaving 18 bases between.

In this sample, this clone turned up a few times. V gene TRBV6-8 combines with J gene TRBJ2-1, with 9 bases aligning to TRBD1. CDR1 MNHGY and CDR2 SAAAGT come from the germline V gene. Germline trimming cut 2 bases from V and 2 bases from J; bases unmatched to any gene: 4. The CDR3 runs 16 residues. For the CDR3, the DNA is TGTGCCAGCAGTTACCTGGGACAGGGTACCTACAATGAGCAGTTCTTC. Translated, it gives CASSYLGQGTYNEQFF.

The chain joins TRBV11-3 to TRBJ1-2; D is ambiguous. The CDR3 consists of 16 residues. Germline values: CDR1 SGHNT, CDR2 YENEEA. The V end was cut by 5 bases, the J end by 1 base, with 17 bases between. This CDR3 is CASSLPPGSSNYGYTF. CDR3 bases: TGTGCCAGCAGCCTTCCGCCGGGCAGCAGTAACTATGGCTACACCTTC.

The chain joins TRBV18 to TRBJ2-5; D is possibly TRBD2 (5 bases). V lost 3 bases and J 5 bases, leaving 13 bases between the germline ends. CDR1 and CDR2 (germline): KGHSH, LQKENI. The CDR3 runs to 14 residues. In nucleotides, the CDR3 is TGTGCCAGCTCACCGGTTCCGGGGATGGAGACCCAGTACTTC. Protein sequence: CASSPVPGMETQYF.

This clone rates as medium-sized. The rearrangement joins TRBV11-3 to TRBJ2-2; D is perhaps TRBD1 or TRBD2 (5 bases each). Germline loops: CDR1 SGHNT, CDR2 YENEEA. The length of the CDR3 is 16 residues. Trimming took 7 bases from V and 0 from J, leaving 15 bases between them. The CDR3 sequence: CASNPFRDANTGELFF. CDR3 in DNA: TGTGCCAGCAACCCATTCAGGGACGCGAACACCGGGGAGCTGTTTTTT. Variable domain in full (rest from reference TRBV11-3 and TRBJ2-2): EAGVVQSPRYKIIEKKQPVAFWCNPISGHNTLYWYLQNLGQGPELLIRYENEEAVDDSQLPKDRFSAERLKGVDSTLKIQPAELGDSAVYLCASNPFRDANTGELFFGEGSRLTVL.

The rearrangement joins TRBV28 to TRBJ2-7; no firm D call. The V and J ends lost 6 bases and 7 bases respectively, with 13 bases between them. The CDR3 spans 12 residues. Germline V CDR1 and CDR2: MDHEN, SYDVKM. DNA of the CDR3: TGTGCCAGCAGACTTAGTGGGTTGGAGCAGTACTTC. This translates into CASRLSGLEQYF.

The genes are TRBV10-2 and TRBJ2-3, with D possibly being TRBD2 (5 bases). CDR1 and CDR2 from the germline V gene are WSHSY and SAAADI. V lost 6 bases to trimming and J lost 5 bases, with 9 bases between them. CDR3 length: 12 amino acids. The CDR3 protein is CASSPSGDTQYF. DNA of the CDR3: TGCGCCAGCAGCCCCAGCGGAGATACGCAGTATTTT.

V usage is TRBV11-3 and J usage is TRBJ2-5; 13 bases match TRBD2. Unmatched junction bases numbered 5, after V lost 5 bases and J lost 2 bases. The CDR3 spans 16 residues. Germline V gene data show CDR1 as SGHNT and CDR2 as YENEEA. The CDR3 protein is CASSRVLAGGQETQYF. CDR3 nucleotides: TGTGCCAGCAGCCGAGTACTAGCGGGAGGGCAAGAGACCCAGTACTTC.

The chain combines TRBV11-3 with TRBJ2-5, with 14 bases fitting TRBD2. The V gene end was trimmed by 3 bases and the J gene end by 5 bases; junction bases not matched to a gene: 8. Germline assignment: CDR1 SGHNT and CDR2 YENEEA. This CDR3 spans 17 amino acids. The CDR3 here is CASSLTWTSGRRETQYF. The CDR3 nucleotides are TGTGCCAGCAGCTTGACCTGGACTAGCGGGAGGAGGGAGACCCAGTACTTC. Filled out from reference TRBV11-3 and TRBJ2-5, the complete variable domain reads EAGVVQSPRYKIIEKKQPVAFWCNPISGHNTLYWYLQNLGQGPELLIRYENEEAVDDSQLPKDRFSAERLKGVDSTLKIQPAELGDSAVYLCASSLTWTSGRRETQYFGPGTRLLVL.

In its sample, this clone was seen a few times. The rearrangement links TRBV6-8 to TRBJ1-4; no clear D gene. Trimming removed 7 bases at V and 8 bases at J, with 14 bases between. The CDR3 length is 13 residues. Germline values: CDR1 MNHGY, CDR2 SAAAGT. CDR3 DNA: TGTGCCAGCAAGAAGGGAGGCGAGGAAAAACTGTTTTTT. It encodes CASKKGGEEKLFF.

The chain couples TRBV6-8 to TRBJ2-4, with 15 bases lining up with TRBD2. V was pared by 7 bases and J by 5 bases, with 9 bases of the junction left unmatched. Germline V gene data show CDR1 as MNHGY and CDR2 as SAAAGT. This CDR3 has 17 amino acids. CDR3 bases: TGTGCCAGCACTCTTATGGGACTAGCGGGAGGTCAAAACATTCAGTACTTC. Translated, it gives CASTLMGLAGGQNIQYF.